Presented here are 25 T cell receptor beta chains from one specimen sequenced in a study of blood T cells in healthy people across ages. Using a J-beta primer mix together with a sample-barcoded 5' primer, a second PCR was run for roughly 6 to 11 cycles. TCRdb re-called the 5' RACE reads through MiXCR, storing one row per CDR3 protein. The data show fewer than 2,000,000 distinct CDR3 sequences, about 32% seen once. The sample comprised blood. These receptors were taken from a young woman in good health.

The chain recombines TRBV28 with TRBJ1-2, with 7 bases fitting TRBD1. V dropped 5 bases and J dropped 3; count of bases not matched to a gene: 6. The germline V gene has CDR1 MDHEN and CDR2 SYDVKM. CDR3 size: 14 residues. CDR3 nucleotide sequence: TGTGCCAGCAGTGGGACAGCCCTCTACTATGGCTACACCTTC. Its translation is CASSGTALYYGYTF.

A few counts support this clonotype. The genes are TRBV7-3 and TRBJ2-7; D possibly corresponds to TRBD2 (6 bases). The V gene's germline CDR1 is SGHTA and CDR2 FQGTGA. CDR3 length: 14 amino acids. V lost 2 bases and J lost 4, with 12 bases in between. CDR3 nucleotides: TGTGCCAGCAGCTTATGGGCGGGGCCATACGAGCAGTACTTC. Encoded protein: CASSLWAGPYEQYF.

This chain joins TRBV12-3 or TRBV12-4 and TRBJ2-1, with D hard to call. CDR3 length: 15 amino acids. Deletions cut 3 bases from V and 4 bases from J, with 13 bases between. DNA of the CDR3: TGTGCCAGCAGTTTCGGCAGAAGGGCGTACAATGAGCAGTTCTTC. It encodes CASSFGRRAYNEQFF.

The rearrangement links TRBV7-8 to TRBJ2-3; 9 bases are a match to TRBD2. With 1 base clipped from V and 3 bases from J, the junction kept 8 bases outside the gene matches. CDR3 length equals 17 residues. Germline V gene lookup returns CDR1 SGHVS and CDR2 FQNEAQ. DNA of the CDR3: TGTGCCAGCAGCTTAGGCCGGGGGGGACTAGCAACAGATACGCAGTATTTT. It yields the protein CASSLGRGGLATDTQYF.

The chain combines TRBV4-2 with TRBJ1-1; D gene unclear. Trimming removed 3 bases from V and 3 bases from J, with 14 bases in between. The CDR3 runs to 15 residues. Germline loops: CDR1 LGHNA, CDR2 YNFKEQ. CDR3 protein: CASSQDLTDYTEAFF. The CDR3 DNA sequence: TGTGCCAGCAGCCAGGATCTTACAGACTACACTGAAGCTTTCTTT.

Remarks on this clonotype: A read error may be the cause here, since a much bigger clone is one base away. The chain links TRBV29-1 to TRBJ1-2; D gene uncertain. Trimming left V 6 bases short and J 4 bases short, with 12 bases between. Germline lookup yields CDR1 SQVTM and CDR2 ANQGSEA. This CDR3 is 12 amino acids long. CDR3 sequence reads: CSVSKEGYGYTF. As DNA, the CDR3 is TGCAGCGTGTCGAAGGAAGGCTATGGCTACACCTTC.

This clonotype has more than one count but fewer than ten. This chain uses TRBV12-3 or TRBV12-4 with TRBJ2-1; maybe TRBD1 (5 bases). The V and J ends lost 11 bases and 8 bases respectively, with 22 bases between them. The CDR3 spans 14 residues. CDR3 amino acids: CACKGVIELDEQFF. CDR3 DNA: TGTGCCTGCAAAGGGGTTATTGAATTAGATGAGCAGTTCTTC.

About this clonotype itself: Because the CDR3 is missing its conserved closing phenylalanine or tryptophan, this is likely a read error. This chain links TRBV4-2 with TRBJ2-3, with 15 bases aligning to TRBD2. The CDR3 sequence is 17 residues long. Per germline, CDR1 LGHNA and CDR2 YNFKEQ. V was clipped by 4 bases and J by 0 bases; unmatched bases: 2. The CDR3, as DNA: TGTGCCAGCAGCCCGGGACTAGCGGGGGGTAGCACAGATACGCAGTATTTG. It encodes CASSPGLAGGSTDTQYL.

As to this clonotype: At one end the junction does not follow the germline gene, possibly because of a read error. V is TRBV9 and J is TRBJ1-6, with D hard to call. The CDR3 has 14 residues. Germline V gives CDR1 SGDLS, CDR2 YYNGEE. CDR3: CASSVSVGNSPPHF. The CDR3 bases are TGTGCCAGCAGCGTATCAGTGGGCAATTCACCCCCCCACTTT.

The chain links TRBV4-1 to TRBJ2-5; TRBD1 matches 10 bases. Trimming took 3 bases from V and 3 from J; bases not matched to a gene: 13. The CDR3 runs to 18 residues. Germline values: CDR1 MGHRA, CDR2 YSYEKL. CDR3 sequence reads: CASSHQPDRGRGEETQYF. The DNA for the CDR3 is TGCGCCAGCAGCCACCAACCCGACAGGGGGCGCGGGGAAGAGACCCAGTACTTC.

At least ten counts were recorded for this clonotype. The V and J genes are TRBV6-6 and TRBJ1-6; no reliable D call. Trimming took off 8 bases at V and 5 bases at J, with 13 bases between the two ends. CDR1 is MNHNY and CDR2 is SVGAGI in the germline V gene (reference sequence). CDR3 length: 14 residues. CDR3 nucleotides: TGTGCCAGCGAAGGCCGTCAAGATAATTCACCCCTCCACTTT. Translating it yields CASEGRQDNSPLHF.

This chain uses TRBV11-1 with TRBJ2-7, with a possible D match to TRBD2 (5 bases). Trimming removed 6 bases at V and 2 bases at J, with 14 bases between. From germline, CDR1 is SGHAT and CDR2 FQDESV (reference sequence). The CDR3 totals 14 residues. The chain's CDR3 is CASRAGGEAYEQYF. In nucleotides, the CDR3 is TGTGCCAGCAGGGCGGGCGGCGAAGCCTACGAGCAGTACTTC.

In its sample, this clonotype was seen a few times. The rearrangement joins TRBV20-1 to TRBJ1-6; D may be TRBD1 (5 bases). The CDR3 length is 15 residues. Per the germline V gene, CDR1 is DFQATT and CDR2 is SNEGSKA (reference sequence). V lost 1 base, J lost 1 base, and 8 bases lay in between. The CDR3 loop reads CSARVGASYNSPLHF. CDR3 bases: TGCAGTGCTAGAGTAGGGGCTTCCTATAATTCACCCCTCCACTTT.

The chain is built from TRBV7-9 and TRBJ1-2; no reliable D call. The CDR3 spans 14 residues. Germline CDR1 is SEHNR and CDR2 is FQNEAQ (reference sequence). The ends were cut back, 3 bases at V and 4 bases at J, with 12 bases in the middle. The CDR3 nucleotides read TGTGCCAGCAGCTTTGAAGCGGCCCCCTATGGCTACACCTTC. This codes for CASSFEAAPYGYTF. Based on the CDR3 plus reference TRBV7-9 and TRBJ1-2, the full variable domain is DTGVSQNPRHKITKRGQNVTFRCDPISEHNRLYWYRQTLGQGPEFLTYFQNEAQLEKSRLLSDRFSAERPKGSFSTLEIQRTEQGDSAMYLCASSFEAAPYGYTFGSGTRLTVV.

This rearrangement joins TRBV18 to TRBJ1-2; no firm D call. The CDR3 has 15 amino acids. Germline V CDR1 and CDR2: KGHSH, LQKENI. V was pared by 2 bases and J by 0 bases, with 10 bases between. CDR3 residues: CASSPWTEPNYGYTF. DNA for the CDR3: TGTGCCAGCTCACCATGGACGGAACCTAACTATGGCTACACCTTC.

The V gene is TRBV14, the J gene TRBJ2-3; D uncertain. Trimming pared 8 bases from V and 2 bases from J, leaving 8 bases between. There are 12 residues in the CDR3. CDR1 is SGHDN and CDR2 is FVKESK in the germline V gene. The CDR3 DNA follows: TGTGCCAGCGCCATGTACACAGATACGCAGTATTTT. Translating it yields CASAMYTDTQYF.

CDR3 sequence: CASIGGLNYGYTF. The CDR3 DNA reads as TGTGCCAGCATTGGAGGACTTAACTATGGCTACACCTTC. The rearrangement links TRBV12-3 or TRBV12-4 to TRBJ1-2; D ambiguous. Trimming left V 7 bases short and J 1 base short, with 10 bases between. The CDR3 is made up of 13 amino acids.

Turning to this clonotype: Given a much more abundant clone one base away, this may be a read error. V gene TRBV20-1 combines with J gene TRBJ2-1; 11 positions match TRBD2. The trim removed 3 bases at V and 5 bases at J, leaving 6 bases unmatched. In germline, CDR1 is DFQATT, CDR2 SNEGSKA (reference sequence). This CDR3 is 15 amino acids long. CDR3 nucleotides: TGCAGTGCTAGGTCACTAGCGGGGGACCACAATGAGCAGTTCTTC. It codes for CSARSLAGDHNEQFF.

This clonotype was found a few times. The chain joins TRBV3-1 to TRBJ2-5; 8 positions match TRBD1. The DNA end lines up better with TRBJ2-7; the J call may be wrong. The CDR3 totals 14 residues. Per the germline V gene, CDR1 is LGHDT and CDR2 is YNNKEL (reference sequence). This CDR3 is CASSQMSGGNEQYF. CDR3 nucleotide sequence: TGTGCCAGCAGCCAGATGTCAGGGGGCAACGAGCAGTACTTC.

This clonotype was detected a few times. The chain is built from TRBV6-1 and TRBJ2-1, with D maybe TRBD2 (5 bases). This CDR3 has 11 residues. V shed 10 bases and J shed 7 bases, with 11 bases lying between them. The V gene's germline CDR1 is MNHNS and CDR2 SASEGT. The CDR3 DNA reads as TGTGCCATTGAGGGTCTTAATGAGCAGTTCTTC. This sequence encodes CAIEGLNEQFF.

This clonotype was seen only a few times. The rearrangement uses TRBV28 and TRBJ2-7; possible D gene TRBD1, 6 bases. The V end lost 3 bases, the J end lost 2 bases, and 11 bases lay between the germline ends. This CDR3 region has 14 residues. Germline V gene sequence: CDR1 MDHEN, CDR2 SYDVKM. The chain's CDR3 is CASSLQTGAYEQYF. In DNA, the CDR3 is TGTGCCAGCAGTTTGCAGACAGGTGCCTACGAGCAGTACTTC.

The rearrangement joins TRBV7-8 to TRBJ2-3, with 7 bases identical to TRBD2. The ends lost 3 bases at V and 3 bases at J; junction bases unmatched: 6. CDR3 length: 15 residues. The germline V gene has CDR1 SGHVS and CDR2 FQNEAQ. The CDR3 protein is CASSLATSWTDTQYF. The CDR3 DNA follows: TGTGCCAGCAGCTTGGCGACTAGCTGGACAGATACGCAGTATTTT.

This clonotype was seen a few times. The chain carries TRBV7-9 and TRBJ2-1; D is unresolved. Trimming pared 1 base from V and 8 bases from J, leaving 12 bases between. Germline assignment: CDR1 SEHNR and CDR2 FQNEAQ (reference sequence). This CDR3 has 14 residues. The CDR3 sequence is CASSLVLLSDEQFF. The CDR3 DNA sequence: TGTGCCAGCAGCTTAGTCCTACTCTCCGATGAGCAGTTCTTC.

This clonotype was observed a few times. The V call is TRBV20-1, the J call TRBJ2-7; unclear D gene. CDR3 size: 13 residues. Germline CDR1 and CDR2: DFQATT and SNEGSKA (reference sequence). V was clipped by 6 bases and J by 4 bases, with 16 bases between them. The CDR3, as DNA: TGCAGTGCCATTCGGGTAGAGGTTTACGAGCAGTACTTC. It is translated as CSAIRVEVYEQYF.

Notes on this clonotype: A read error may be the cause here, since a much bigger clone is one base away. This chain uses TRBV29-1 with TRBJ2-5; 7 positions match TRBD1. This CDR3 is 12 amino acids long. The trim removed 6 bases at V and 11 bases at J, leaving 12 bases unmatched. Germline V CDR1 and CDR2: SQVTM, ANQGSEA. The CDR3 region is CSVKWDSYKQYF. CDR3 nucleotide sequence: TGCAGCGTGAAATGGGACAGCTACAAGCAGTACTTC.